The 15 T cell receptor beta chains reported below all come from one sample, sequenced in a study of blood T cell repertoires in COVID-19. Some clones are missing from TCRdb's copy, which holds only in-frame ones; the method was immunoSEQ multiplex PCR. The data contain about 36,000 clones, approximately 90% of them singletons. The material sequenced was peripheral blood. These receptor sequences come from a human donor in a cohort sampled during active COVID-19.

A few counts support this clone. The CDR3 DNA reads TGTGCCAGCAGCTTAGGAGCAGCGGTCTCGGGGGAGACCCAGTACTTC. Protein sequence: CASSLGAAVSGETQYF. This chain joins TRBV5-4 and TRBJ2-5; D possibly corresponds to TRBD2 (5 bases). Germline CDR1 SGHNT, CDR2 YYREEE (reference sequence). V gave up 2 bases and J gave up 5 bases, with 19 bases separating them. The CDR3 is 16 residues long.

The J gene is TRBJ1-1, the V gene TRBV5-4; unclear D gene. The V gene's germline CDR1 is SGHNT and CDR2 YYREEE (reference sequence). Trimming took 2 bases from V and 1 from J, leaving 12 bases between them. This CDR3 is 15 amino acids long. CDR3 DNA sequence: TGTGCCAGCAGCTTAGAAGGTAGCCAGAACACTGAAGCTTTCTTT. Its protein product is CASSLEGSQNTEAFF.

This clone was counted a few times. The chain carries TRBV10-3 and TRBJ1-3; D ambiguous. The V end lost 10 bases, the J end lost 3 bases, and 13 bases lay between the germline ends. Germline-derived CDR1 and CDR2 are ENHRY and SYGVKD. This CDR3 is built from 13 residues. This chain's CDR3 is CATRHRLGNTIYF. DNA for the CDR3: TGTGCCACCAGACACCGCCTTGGAAACACCATATATTTT.

Only one count was recorded for this clone. This sequence joins TRBV3-1 (or the pseudogene TRBV3-2) and TRBJ2-5, with TRBD2 identical over 13 bases. The CDR3 is 17 amino acids. Looked up from germline, CDR1 is LGHDT and CDR2 is YNNKEL (reference sequence). The V segment lost 4 bases and the J segment 4 bases; nucleotides outside the gene matches: 9. CDR3 sequence reads: CASSPPGLAGRGETQYF. The CDR3 region has the DNA TGTGCCAGCAGCCCCCCGGGACTAGCGGGAAGAGGAGAGACCCAGTACTTC.

This clone was recorded once. The DNA for the CDR3 is TGTGCCAGCAGCTTCAACGGGAGGAAAGAAGAGACCCAGTACTTC. Residues: CASSFNGRKEETQYF. The gene calls are TRBV11-3 and TRBJ2-5; 7 bases agree with TRBD2. In germline, CDR1 is SGHNT, CDR2 YENEEA. V lost 3 bases to trimming and J lost 3 bases; unmatched junction nucleotides: 7. The CDR3 contains 15 residues. The full variable domain, with the rest looked up from reference TRBV11-3 and TRBJ2-5, is EAGVVQSPRYKIIEKKQPVAFWCNPISGHNTLYWYLQNLGQGPELLIRYENEEAVDDSQLPKDRFSAERLKGVDSTLKIQPAELGDSAVYLCASSFNGRKEETQYFGPGTRLLVL.

As to this clone: The junction shows a germline mismatch at one end, possibly a read error. This chain links TRBV2 with TRBJ2-1; 15 positions match TRBD2. The CDR3 consists of 20 residues. CDR1 is SNHLY, CDR2 FYNNEI, per germline. CDR3 sequence: CASTSPRRGLAGGSSNEQFF. In DNA, the CDR3 is TGTGCCAGCACCTCCCCCCGGAGGGGACTAGCGGGAGGTTCCTCCAATGAGCAGTTCTTC.

V and J are TRBV27 and TRBJ2-3; the D gene is possibly TRBD1 (6 bases). The germline gives CDR1 MNHEY, CDR2 SMNVEV (reference sequence). The CDR3 runs to 15 residues. Deletions cut 5 bases from V and 9 bases from J, with 21 bases between. The CDR3 DNA reads TGTGCCAGCAGTCCACCCGGGACAAAAGGAGTCACGCAGTATTTT. Protein: CASSPPGTKGVTQYF.

J is TRBJ2-1 and V is TRBV15; 7 positions agree with TRBD2. Trimming took 2 bases from V and 9 from J; bases not matched to a gene: 7. CDR3 size: 14 residues. Per germline, CDR1 LNHNV and CDR2 YYDKDF (reference sequence). CDR3 residues: CATSRQSGKSEQFF. DNA of the CDR3: TGTGCCACCAGCAGACAAAGCGGGAAGAGTGAGCAGTTCTTC.

The chain joins TRBV5-4 to TRBJ2-7; tentative D call: TRBD2 (5 bases). Trimming took off 0 bases at V and 9 bases at J, with 13 bases between the two ends. Germline CDR1 is SGHNT and CDR2 is YYREEE (reference sequence). CDR3 length equals 13 residues. The CDR3 is CASSLGSSWVQYF. In DNA, the CDR3 is TGTGCCAGCAGCTTGGGGTCTAGCTGGGTGCAGTACTTC.

V usage is TRBV9 and J usage is TRBJ2-1, with 16 positions matching TRBD2. Germline CDR1 reads SGDLS; CDR2 reads YYNGEE. After removal of 2 bases from V and 4 bases from J, the junction contained 6 bases not matched to a gene. CDR3 length equals 18 residues. The CDR3 DNA reads as TGTGCCAGCAGCGTTGGGACTAGCGGGAGGGCGAGGTACAATGAGCAGTTCTTC. Protein sequence: CASSVGTSGRARYNEQFF.

This clone showed up just once. The rearrangement joins TRBV19 to TRBJ1-1, with D possibly matching TRBD1 (5 bases). The V end was cut by 5 bases, the J end by 3 bases, with 16 bases between. CDR3 length: 15 residues. Germline CDR1 reads LNHDA; CDR2 reads SQIVND (reference sequence). CDR3 DNA sequence: TGTGCCAGTAGTGGGGATGGGGGACTCTACACTGAAGCTTTCTTT. Translation gives CASSGDGGLYTEAFF.

J is TRBJ1-4 and V is TRBV6-6, with a weak D call TRBD1 (6 bases). This CDR3 is 14 amino acids long. Looked up from germline, CDR1 is MNHNY and CDR2 is SVGAGI (reference sequence). V lost 6 bases, J lost 4 bases, and 12 bases lay in between. DNA of the CDR3: TGTGCCAGCAGCAGGACAGCCGTTAATGAAAAACTGTTTTTT. Translated, it gives CASSRTAVNEKLFF.

In its sample, this clone was seen a few times. This chain uses TRBV30 with TRBJ1-5; a possible D gene is TRBD1 (6 bases). Germline CDR1 reads GTSNPN; CDR2 reads SVGIG (reference sequence). This CDR3 comprises 16 residues. Trimming pared 1 base from V and 0 bases from J, leaving 13 bases between. The CDR3 protein is CAWSARTAYSNQPQHF. CDR3 nucleotide sequence: TGTGCCTGGAGTGCCCGGACAGCTTATAGCAATCAGCCCCAGCATTTT.

The rearrangement uses TRBV5-4 and TRBJ2-3, with 7 bases lining up with TRBD1. Losses at the gene ends were 4 bases for V and 1 base for J; bases not matched to a gene: 6. Germline lookup yields CDR1 SGHNT and CDR2 YYREEE (reference sequence). This CDR3 has 15 residues. CDR3 protein: CASSSNDRGTDTQYF. The CDR3 DNA is TGTGCCAGCAGCAGCAACGACAGGGGCACAGATACGCAGTATTTT.

The chain combines TRBV5-1 with TRBJ2-1; TRBD2 is a possible D gene (6 bases). The CDR3 spans 12 residues. Germline V gives CDR1 SGHRS, CDR2 YFSETQ. Trimming left V 1 base short and J 9 bases short, with 8 bases between. The CDR3 nucleotides read TGCGCCAGCAGCTTGTCTAGCGTTGAGCAGTTCTTC. Protein sequence: CASSLSSVEQFF.